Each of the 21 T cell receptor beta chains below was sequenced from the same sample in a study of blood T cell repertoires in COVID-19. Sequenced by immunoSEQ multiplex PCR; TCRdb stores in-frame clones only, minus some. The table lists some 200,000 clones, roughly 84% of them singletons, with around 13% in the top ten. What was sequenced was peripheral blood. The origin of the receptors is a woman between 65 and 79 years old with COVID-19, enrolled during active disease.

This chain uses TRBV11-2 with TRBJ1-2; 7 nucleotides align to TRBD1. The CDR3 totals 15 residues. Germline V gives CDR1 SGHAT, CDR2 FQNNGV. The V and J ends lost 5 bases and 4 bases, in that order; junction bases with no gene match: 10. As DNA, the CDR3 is TGTGCCAGCAGCAAGGGGGCAGGAGGACCCTATGGCTACACCTTC. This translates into CASSKGAGGPYGYTF.

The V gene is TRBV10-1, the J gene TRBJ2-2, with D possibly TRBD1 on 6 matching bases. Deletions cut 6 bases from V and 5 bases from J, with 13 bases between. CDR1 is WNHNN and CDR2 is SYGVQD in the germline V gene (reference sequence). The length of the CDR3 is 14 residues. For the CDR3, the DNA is TGCGCCAGCAGCGAAAAACAGGGAACCGGGGAGCTGTTTTTT. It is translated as CASSEKQGTGELFF.

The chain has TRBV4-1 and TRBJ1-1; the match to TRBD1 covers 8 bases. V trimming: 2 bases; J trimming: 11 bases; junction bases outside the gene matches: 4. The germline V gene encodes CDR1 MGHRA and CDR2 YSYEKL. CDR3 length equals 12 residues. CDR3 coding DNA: TGCGCCAGCAGCCAACCCAACAGGGGGGCTTTCTTT. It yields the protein CASSQPNRGAFF.

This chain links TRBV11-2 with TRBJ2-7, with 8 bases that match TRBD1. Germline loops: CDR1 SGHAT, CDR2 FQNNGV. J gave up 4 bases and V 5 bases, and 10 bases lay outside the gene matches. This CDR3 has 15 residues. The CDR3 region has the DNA TGTGCCAGCAGCCGAGGGGACAGGCGAGTATACGAGCAGTACTTC. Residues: CASSRGDRRVYEQYF.

For the CDR3, the DNA is TGTGCCAGCAGTTACGGGGGTAGCACAGATACGCAGTATTTT. Amino acid sequence: CASSYGGSTDTQYF. The chain combines TRBV6-4 with TRBJ2-3; maybe TRBD2 (6 bases). The germline gives CDR1 MRHNA, CDR2 SNTAGT. Deletions cut 5 bases from V and 0 bases from J, with 9 bases between. The CDR3 has 14 residues.

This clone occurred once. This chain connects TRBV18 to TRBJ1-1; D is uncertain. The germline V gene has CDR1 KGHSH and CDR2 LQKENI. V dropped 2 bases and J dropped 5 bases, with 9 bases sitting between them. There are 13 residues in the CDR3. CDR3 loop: CASSPEAYTEAFF. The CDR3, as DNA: TGTGCCAGCTCACCAGAGGCATATACTGAAGCTTTCTTT.

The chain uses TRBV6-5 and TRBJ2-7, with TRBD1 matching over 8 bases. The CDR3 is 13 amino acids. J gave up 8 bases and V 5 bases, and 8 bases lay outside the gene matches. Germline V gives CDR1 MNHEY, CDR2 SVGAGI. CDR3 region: CASSPRQGAKQYF. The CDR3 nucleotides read TGTGCCAGCAGTCCCCGCCAGGGGGCTAAGCAGTACTTC.

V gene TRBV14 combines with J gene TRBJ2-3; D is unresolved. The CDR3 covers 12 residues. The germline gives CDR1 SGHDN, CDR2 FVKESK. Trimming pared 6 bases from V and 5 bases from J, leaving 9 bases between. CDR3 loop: CASSKQRDTQYF. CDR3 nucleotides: TGTGCCAGCAGTAAACAACGAGATACGCAGTATTTT.

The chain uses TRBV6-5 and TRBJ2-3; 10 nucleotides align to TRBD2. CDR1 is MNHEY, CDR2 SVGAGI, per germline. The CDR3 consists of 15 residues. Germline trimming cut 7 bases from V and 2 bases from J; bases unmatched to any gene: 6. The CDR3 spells CASTEGLADTDTQYF. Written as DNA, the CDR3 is TGTGCCAGCACCGAAGGACTAGCGGACACAGATACGCAGTATTTT.

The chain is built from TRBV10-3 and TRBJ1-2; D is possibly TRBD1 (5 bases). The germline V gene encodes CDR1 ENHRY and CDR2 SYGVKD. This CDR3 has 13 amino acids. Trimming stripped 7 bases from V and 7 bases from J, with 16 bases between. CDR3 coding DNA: TGTGCCATCACTCTTAGCGGGGGGGGTGGCTACACCTTC. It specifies CAITLSGGGGYTF.

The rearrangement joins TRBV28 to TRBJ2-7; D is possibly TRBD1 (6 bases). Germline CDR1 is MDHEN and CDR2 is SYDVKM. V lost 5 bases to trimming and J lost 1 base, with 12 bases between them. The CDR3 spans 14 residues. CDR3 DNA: TGTGCCAGCAGTACGGGACACACATCCTACGAGCAGTACGTC. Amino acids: CASSTGHTSYEQYV.

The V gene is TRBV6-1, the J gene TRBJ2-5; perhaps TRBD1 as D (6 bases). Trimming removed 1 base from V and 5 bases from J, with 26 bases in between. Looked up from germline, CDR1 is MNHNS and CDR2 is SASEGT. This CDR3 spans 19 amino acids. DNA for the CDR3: TGTGCCAGCAGTGAAGTGTATAGGGGGTGGGGGCGAGGGAAGGAGACCCAGTACTTC. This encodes CASSEVYRGWGRGKETQYF.

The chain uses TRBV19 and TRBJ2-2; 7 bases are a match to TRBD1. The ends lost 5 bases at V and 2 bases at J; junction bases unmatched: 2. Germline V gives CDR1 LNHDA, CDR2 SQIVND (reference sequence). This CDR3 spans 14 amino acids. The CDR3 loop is CASSWDSNTGELFF. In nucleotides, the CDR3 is TGTGCCAGTAGTTGGGACAGCAACACCGGGGAGCTGTTTTTT.

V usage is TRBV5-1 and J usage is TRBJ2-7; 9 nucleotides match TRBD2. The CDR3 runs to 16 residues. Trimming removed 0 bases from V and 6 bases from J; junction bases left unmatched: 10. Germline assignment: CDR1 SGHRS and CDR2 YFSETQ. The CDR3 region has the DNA TGCGCCAGCAGCTTGGCCGGCCGTCTAGCGGGACTCGAGCAGTACTTC. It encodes CASSLAGRLAGLEQYF.

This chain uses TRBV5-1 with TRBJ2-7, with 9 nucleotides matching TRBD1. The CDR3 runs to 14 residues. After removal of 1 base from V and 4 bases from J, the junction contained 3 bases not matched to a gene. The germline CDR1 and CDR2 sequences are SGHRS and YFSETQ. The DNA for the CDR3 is TGCGCCAGCAGCTTGCGACAGGGGGGGTACGAGCAGTACTTC. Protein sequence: CASSLRQGGYEQYF.

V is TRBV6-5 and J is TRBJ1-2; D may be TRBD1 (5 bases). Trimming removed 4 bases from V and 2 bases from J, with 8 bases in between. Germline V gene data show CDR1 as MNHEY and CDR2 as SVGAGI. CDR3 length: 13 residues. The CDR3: CASSLQVNYGYTF. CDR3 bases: TGTGCCAGCAGTTTACAGGTCAACTATGGCTACACCTTC.

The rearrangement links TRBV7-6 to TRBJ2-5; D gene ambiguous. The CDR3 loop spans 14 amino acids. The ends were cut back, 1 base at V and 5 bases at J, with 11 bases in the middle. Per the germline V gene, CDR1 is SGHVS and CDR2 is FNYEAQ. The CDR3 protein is CASSLVAGFETQYF. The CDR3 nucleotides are TGTGCCAGCAGCTTAGTAGCCGGTTTTGAGACCCAGTACTTC.

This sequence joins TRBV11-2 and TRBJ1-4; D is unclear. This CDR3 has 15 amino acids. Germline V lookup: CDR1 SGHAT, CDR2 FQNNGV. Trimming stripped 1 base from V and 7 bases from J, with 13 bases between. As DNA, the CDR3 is TGTGCCAGCAGCTTAGTCCGGAATTCGGGTGAAAAACTGTTTTTT. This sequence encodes CASSLVRNSGEKLFF.

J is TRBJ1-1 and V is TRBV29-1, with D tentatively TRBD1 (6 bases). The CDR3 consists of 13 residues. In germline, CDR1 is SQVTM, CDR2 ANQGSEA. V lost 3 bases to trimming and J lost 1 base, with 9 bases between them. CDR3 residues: CSVDHRANTEAFF. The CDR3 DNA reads TGCAGCGTTGATCACAGGGCGAACACTGAAGCTTTCTTT.

For the CDR3, the DNA is TGTGCCAGTCCGAATTCACCCCTCCACTTT. This codes for CASPNSPLHF. The chain couples TRBV27 to TRBJ1-6; D gene uncertain. From germline, CDR1 is MNHEY and CDR2 SMNVEV (reference sequence). The CDR3 is 10 residues long. With 9 bases removed from V and 7 bases from J, the gap between germline ends came to 4 bases.

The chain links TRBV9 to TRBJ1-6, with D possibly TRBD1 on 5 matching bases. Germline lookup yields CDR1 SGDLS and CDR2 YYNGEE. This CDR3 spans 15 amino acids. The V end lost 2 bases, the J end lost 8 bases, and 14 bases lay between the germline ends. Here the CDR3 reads CASSVSSRGDSPLHF. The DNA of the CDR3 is TGTGCCAGCAGCGTTTCGTCGCGGGGCGATTCACCCCTCCACTTT.